This T cell receptor (beta chain) originates from a study of tumor-infiltrating lymphocytes in oesophageal squamous cell carcinoma. The CDR3 consists of 14 residues. Germline V CDR1 and CDR2: MNHNS, SASEGT. TCRdb called the PCR reads again in MiXCR, with one record for every CDR3 protein. The data show 15,000 to 20,000 distinct CDR3 sequences, about 42% seen once. The V gene is TRBV6-1, the J gene TRBJ2-5; 9 bases fit TRBD1. The end of the DNA fits TRBJ2-7 better, so the J call may be wrong. The sequencing sample was made of normal esophageal tissue next to the tumor. This TCR came from a female donor with esophageal squamous cell carcinoma. DNA for the CDR3: TGTGCCAGCAGCCCACGTGGGACAGGGCTCGAGCAGTACTTC. It yields the protein CASSPRGTGLEQYF.